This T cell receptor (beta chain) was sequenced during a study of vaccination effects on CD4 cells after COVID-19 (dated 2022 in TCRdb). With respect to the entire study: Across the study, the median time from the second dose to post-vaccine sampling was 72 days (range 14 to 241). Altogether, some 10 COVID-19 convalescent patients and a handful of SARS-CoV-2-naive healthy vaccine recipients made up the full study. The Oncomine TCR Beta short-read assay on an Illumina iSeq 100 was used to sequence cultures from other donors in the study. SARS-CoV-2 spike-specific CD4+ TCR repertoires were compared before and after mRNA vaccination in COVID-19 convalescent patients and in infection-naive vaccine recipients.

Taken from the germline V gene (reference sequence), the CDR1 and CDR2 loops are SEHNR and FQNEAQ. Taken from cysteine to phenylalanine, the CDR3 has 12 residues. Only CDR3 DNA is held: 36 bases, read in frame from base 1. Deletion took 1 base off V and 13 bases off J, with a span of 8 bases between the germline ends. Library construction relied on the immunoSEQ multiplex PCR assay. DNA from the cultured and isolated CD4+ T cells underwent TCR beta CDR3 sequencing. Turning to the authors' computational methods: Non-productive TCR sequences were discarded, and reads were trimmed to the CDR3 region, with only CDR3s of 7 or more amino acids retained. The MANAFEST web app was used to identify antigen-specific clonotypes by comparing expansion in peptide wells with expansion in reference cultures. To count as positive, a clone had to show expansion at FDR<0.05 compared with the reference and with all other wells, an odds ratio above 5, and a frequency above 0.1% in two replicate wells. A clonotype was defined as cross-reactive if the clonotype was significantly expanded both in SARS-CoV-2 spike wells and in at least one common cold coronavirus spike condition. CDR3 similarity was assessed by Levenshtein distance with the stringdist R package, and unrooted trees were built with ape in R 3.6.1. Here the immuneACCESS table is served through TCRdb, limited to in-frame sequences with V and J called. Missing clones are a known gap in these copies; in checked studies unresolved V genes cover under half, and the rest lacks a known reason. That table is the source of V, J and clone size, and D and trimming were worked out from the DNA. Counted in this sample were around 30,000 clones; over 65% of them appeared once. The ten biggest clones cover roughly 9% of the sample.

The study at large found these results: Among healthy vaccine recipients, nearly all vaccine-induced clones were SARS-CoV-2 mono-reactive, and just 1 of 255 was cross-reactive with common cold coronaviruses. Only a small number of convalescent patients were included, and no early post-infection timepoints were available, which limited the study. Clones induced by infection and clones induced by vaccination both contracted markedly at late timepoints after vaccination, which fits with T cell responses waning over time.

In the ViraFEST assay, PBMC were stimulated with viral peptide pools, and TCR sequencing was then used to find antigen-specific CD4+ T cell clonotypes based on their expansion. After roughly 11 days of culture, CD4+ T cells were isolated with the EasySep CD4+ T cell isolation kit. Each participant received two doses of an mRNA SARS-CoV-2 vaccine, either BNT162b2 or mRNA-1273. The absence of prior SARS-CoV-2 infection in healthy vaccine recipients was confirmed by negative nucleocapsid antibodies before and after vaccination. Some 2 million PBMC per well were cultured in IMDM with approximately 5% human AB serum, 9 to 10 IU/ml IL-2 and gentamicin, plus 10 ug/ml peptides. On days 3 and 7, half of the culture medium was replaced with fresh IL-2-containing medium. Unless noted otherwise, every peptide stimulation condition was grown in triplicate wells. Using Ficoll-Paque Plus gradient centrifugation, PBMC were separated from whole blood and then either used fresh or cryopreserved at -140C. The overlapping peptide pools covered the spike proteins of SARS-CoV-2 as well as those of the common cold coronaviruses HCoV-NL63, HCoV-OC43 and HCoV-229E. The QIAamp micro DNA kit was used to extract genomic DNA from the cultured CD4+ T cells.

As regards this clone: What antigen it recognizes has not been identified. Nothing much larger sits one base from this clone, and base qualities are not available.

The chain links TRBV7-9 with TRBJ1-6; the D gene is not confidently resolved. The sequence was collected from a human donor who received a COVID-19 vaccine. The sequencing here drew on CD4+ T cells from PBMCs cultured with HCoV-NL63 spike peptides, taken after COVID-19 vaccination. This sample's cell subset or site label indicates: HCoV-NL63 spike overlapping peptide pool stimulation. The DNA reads TGTGCCAGCAGCTTAGATCTAGGCCCCCTCCACTTT. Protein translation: CASSLDLGPLHF.